Shown below are 13 T cell receptor beta chains from a single sample sequenced in a study of T cells in localized non-small cell lung cancer. TCRdb's table, derived via immunoSEQ multiplex PCR, lists solely in-frame clones and lacks some. The table records 25,000 to 35,000 clones, roughly 91% of them present only once. Sequenced material: peripheral blood, taken before any cancer treatment. These receptors originate from a female donor of 60 years or more with stage I lung adenocarcinoma.

The count of this clone is one. The chain has TRBV10-2 and TRBJ1-2; tentative D call: TRBD1 (5 bases). CDR3 length equals 15 residues. Germline CDR1 and CDR2: WSHSY and SAAADI. Trimming cost V 0 bases and J 4 bases, with 12 bases left between them. The CDR3 coding sequence is TGCGCCAGCAGTGAGTCGAATGGGGGTGGCTATGGCTACACCTTC. Translation gives CASSESNGGGYGYTF.

The genes are TRBV19 and TRBJ1-1; D is ambiguous. The germline V gene has CDR1 LNHDA and CDR2 SQIVND (reference sequence). The V end was cut by 3 bases, the J end by 0 bases, with 11 bases between. This CDR3 contains 15 residues. The CDR3 coding sequence is TGTGCCAGTAGTATCTCAGCGACTTTGAACACTGAAGCTTTCTTT. Residues: CASSISATLNTEAFF. Combining the CDR3 with reference TRBV19 and TRBJ1-1 gives the whole variable domain DGGITQSPKYLFRKEGQNVTLSCEQNLNHDAMYWYRQDPGQGLRLIYYSQIVNDFQKGDIAEGYSVSREKKESFPLTVTSAQKNPTAFYLCASSISATLNTEAFFGQGTRLTVV.

This clone was picked up a small number of times. V usage is TRBV10-1 and J usage is TRBJ1-2; 8 positions match TRBD1. Germline CDR1 reads WNHNN; CDR2 reads SYGVQD (reference sequence). J lost 4 bases, V lost 4 bases, and 5 bases had no gene match. This CDR3 is built from 14 residues. The CDR3 loop is CASSAGGSGYGYTF. The CDR3 bases are TGCGCCAGCAGTGCAGGGGGCAGCGGCTATGGCTACACCTTC.

Only a few counts were recorded for this clone. The chain links TRBV13 to TRBJ2-7; no firm D call. This CDR3 is built from 11 residues. Germline-derived CDR1 and CDR2 are PRHDT and FYEKMQ (reference sequence). Between the trimmed V and J ends, which lost 5 bases and 0 bases, there was a span of 2 bases. The CDR3 spells CASSSSYEQYF. The DNA of the CDR3 is TGTGCCAGCAGCAGCTCCTACGAGCAGTACTTC.

The chain carries TRBV2 and TRBJ1-5; D may be TRBD1 (5 bases). This CDR3 spans 12 amino acids. Trimming took 7 bases from V and 6 from J, leaving 10 bases between them. Germline CDR1 reads SNHLY; CDR2 reads FYNNEI. The CDR3 protein is CASTREGQPQHF. The CDR3, as DNA: TGTGCCAGCACCAGGGAGGGTCAGCCCCAGCATTTT.

This chain uses TRBV28 with TRBJ2-3; D possibly matches TRBD1 or TRBD2 (7 bases each). V was trimmed by 9 bases and J by 0 bases, leaving 13 bases between them. Germline CDR1 and CDR2: MDHEN and SYDVKM. This CDR3 contains 14 residues. The CDR3 here is CARAGQPSTDTQYF. DNA of the CDR3: TGTGCCAGAGCGGGACAGCCTAGCACAGATACGCAGTATTTT.

The V call is TRBV9, the J call TRBJ2-1; TRBD2 matches at 14 bases. This CDR3 is built from 18 residues. CDR1 SGDLS and CDR2 YYNGEE come from the germline V gene. J gave up 3 bases and V 4 bases, and 9 bases lay outside the gene matches. The CDR3 protein is CASSPLGTSGGSYNEQFF. The CDR3 DNA reads as TGTGCCAGCAGCCCATTAGGGACTAGCGGGGGTAGCTACAATGAGCAGTTCTTC.

V and J are TRBV25-1 and TRBJ1-1, with D perhaps TRBD1 (5 bases). The CDR3 totals 14 residues. The germline V and J ends were trimmed by 5 bases and 2 bases, with 12 bases remaining between them. Per the germline V gene, CDR1 is MGHDK and CDR2 is SYGVNS. This CDR3 is CASSPWGLNTEAFF. The CDR3 DNA reads as TGTGCCAGCAGTCCCTGGGGACTTAACACTGAAGCTTTCTTT.

This clone turned up a few times. The chain recombines TRBV29-1 with TRBJ1-1; no reliable D call. This CDR3 region has 13 residues. Looked up from germline, CDR1 is SQVTM and CDR2 is ANQGSEA. Trimming took 2 bases from V and 4 from J, leaving 11 bases between them. The CDR3 spells CSVESRVPTEAFF. CDR3 DNA: TGCAGCGTTGAATCACGAGTTCCCACTGAAGCTTTCTTT.

The V gene is TRBV28, the J gene TRBJ2-3; D call uncertain. The V gene lost 4 bases and the J gene lost 5 bases, with 19 bases spanning the gap. The germline CDR1 and CDR2 sequences are MDHEN and SYDVKM. The CDR3 totals 16 residues. Written as DNA, the CDR3 is TGTGCCAGCAGTTCCAGGTCCGAGGATTCAAGAGATACGCAGTATTTT. Its protein is CASSSRSEDSRDTQYF.

This chain links TRBV29-1 with TRBJ2-3, with D perhaps matching TRBD2 (6 bases). There are 13 residues in the CDR3. Germline CDR1 SQVTM, CDR2 ANQGSEA. Between the trimmed V and J ends, which lost 3 bases and 1 base, there was a span of 8 bases. DNA of the CDR3: TGCAGCGTTGACGGGAGAGGCACAGATACGCAGTATTTT. Translation: CSVDGRGTDTQYF.

The chain links TRBV19 to TRBJ2-5; tentative D call: TRBD1 (5 bases). The CDR3 has 14 amino acids. CDR1 LNHDA and CDR2 SQIVND come from the germline V gene (reference sequence). V was clipped by 6 bases and J by 5 bases, with 16 bases between them. CDR3 in DNA: TGTGCCAGTAGCCAAGGGGCAGGCAGGGAGACCCAGTACTTC. It yields the protein CASSQGAGRETQYF.

The chain has TRBV6-1 and TRBJ2-7; D is perhaps TRBD1 or TRBD2 (5 bases each). Germline V gene data show CDR1 as MNHNS and CDR2 as SASEGT. CDR3 length equals 14 residues. Trimming left V 7 bases short and J 5 bases short, with 18 bases between. The CDR3 region is CASTIGTYSDEQYF. CDR3 sequence (DNA): TGTGCCAGCACCATCGGGACCTACAGTGACGAGCAGTACTTC.